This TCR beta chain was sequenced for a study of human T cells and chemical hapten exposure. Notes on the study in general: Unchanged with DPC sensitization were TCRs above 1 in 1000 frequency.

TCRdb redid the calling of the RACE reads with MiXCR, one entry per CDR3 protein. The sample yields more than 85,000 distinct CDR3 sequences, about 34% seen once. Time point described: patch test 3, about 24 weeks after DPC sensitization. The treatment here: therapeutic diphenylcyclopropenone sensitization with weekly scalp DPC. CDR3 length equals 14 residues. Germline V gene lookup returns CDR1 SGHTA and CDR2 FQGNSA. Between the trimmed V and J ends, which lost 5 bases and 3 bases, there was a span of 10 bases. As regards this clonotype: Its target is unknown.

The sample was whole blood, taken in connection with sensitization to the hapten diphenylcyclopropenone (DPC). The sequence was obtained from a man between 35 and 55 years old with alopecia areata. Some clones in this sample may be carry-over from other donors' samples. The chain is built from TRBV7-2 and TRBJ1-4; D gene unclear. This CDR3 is CASSLERANEKLFF. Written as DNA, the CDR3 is TGTGCCAGCAGCCTGGAACGAGCTAATGAAAAACTGTTTTTT.